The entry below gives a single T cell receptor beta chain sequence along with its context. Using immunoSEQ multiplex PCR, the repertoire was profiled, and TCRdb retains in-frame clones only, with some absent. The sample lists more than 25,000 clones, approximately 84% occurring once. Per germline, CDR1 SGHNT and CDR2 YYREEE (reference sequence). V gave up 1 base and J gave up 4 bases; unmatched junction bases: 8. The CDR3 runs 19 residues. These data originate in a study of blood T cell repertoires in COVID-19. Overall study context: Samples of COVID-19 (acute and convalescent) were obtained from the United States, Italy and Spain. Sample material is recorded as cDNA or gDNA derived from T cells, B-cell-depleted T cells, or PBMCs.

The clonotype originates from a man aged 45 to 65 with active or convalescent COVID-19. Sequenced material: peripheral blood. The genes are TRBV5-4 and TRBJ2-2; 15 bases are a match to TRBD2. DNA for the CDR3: TGTGCCAGCAGCTTGCCGGGACTAGCGGGGGGCCGTTTCACCGGGGAGCTGTTTTTT. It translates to CASSLPGLAGGRFTGELFF.